These 16 T cell receptor beta chains were all obtained from the same sample, sequenced in a study of monozygotic twins with inflammatory bowel disease. TCRdb re-analyzed the 5' RACE reads; it lists each CDR3 protein once, without DNA. The sample yields over 120,000 distinct CDR3 sequences, of which the top ten take up approximately 1.2%. The sequencing input was blood. These receptors were obtained from a human donor with ulcerative colitis or Crohn's disease, or a healthy co-twin of an affected twin (not recorded which).

The V gene is TRBV4-1, the J gene TRBJ1-5; the TCRdb call, TRBD1, lacks DNA for checking. The CDR3 extends over 15 amino acids. The germline V gene encodes CDR1 MGHRA and CDR2 YSYEKL. Here the CDR3 reads CASSHGRGSNQPQHF.

This rearrangement joins TRBV6-6 to TRBJ2-7; TCRdb picks TRBD2, but there is no DNA to check that call. Germline lookup yields CDR1 MNHNY and CDR2 SVGAGI (reference sequence). There are 13 residues in the CDR3. CDR3 loop: CASSYGLSYEQYF.

The rearrangement joins TRBV4-1 to TRBJ2-7; TCRdb picks TRBD2, but there is no DNA to check that call. The CDR3 runs 17 residues. Germline CDR1 MGHRA, CDR2 YSYEKL. This CDR3 reads CASSQQSPGLSYYEQYF.

The genes are TRBV7-2 and TRBJ1-4; TCRdb's D call, TRBD1, is unchecked because there is no DNA. In germline, CDR1 is SGHTA, CDR2 FQGNSA. This CDR3 is built from 15 residues. CDR3 residues: CASTPSGVQGEKLFF.

This chain joins TRBV6-6 and TRBJ1-2; there is no DNA to check the TCRdb D call of TRBD1. Germline loops: CDR1 MNHNY, CDR2 SVGAGI (reference sequence). The CDR3 runs to 14 residues. This CDR3 is CASSTGQGADGYTF.

The chain employs TRBV2 and TRBJ1-1; TCRdb gives TRBD1 as the D gene, but with no DNA this cannot be confirmed. This CDR3 is built from 14 residues. Germline CDR1 reads SNHLY; CDR2 reads FYNNEI. The CDR3 sequence: CASSETGENTEAFF.

The gene calls are TRBV18 and TRBJ1-6. CDR3 length equals 16 residues. CDR1 KGHSH and CDR2 LQKENI come from the germline V gene. CDR3 region: CASSPSGELGNSPLHF. Looking up the rest from reference TRBV18 and TRBJ1-6 gives the full variable domain: NAGVMQNPRHLVRRRGQEARLRCSPMKGHSHVYWYRQLPEEGLKFMVYLQKENIIDESGMPKERFSAEFPKEGPSILRIQQVVRGDSAAYFCASSPSGELGNSPLHFGNGTRLTVT.

The V call is TRBV20-1, the J call TRBJ2-4; TCRdb's assignment of TRBD2 cannot be checked, as there is no DNA. CDR1 and CDR2 (germline): DFQATT, SNEGSKA (reference sequence). This CDR3 is built from 18 residues. The CDR3 here is CSAGPYRQGGLAKNIQYF.

The chain couples TRBV7-3 to TRBJ2-3; TCRdb indicates TRBD1, and absent DNA this call remains unverified. The CDR3 has 15 residues. CDR1 and CDR2 (germline): SGHTA, FQGTGA. The CDR3 here is CASSSRQGGTDTQYF. The variable domain in full, completed from reference TRBV7-3 and TRBJ2-3, reads GAGVSQTPSNKVTEKGKYVELRCDPISGHTALYWYRQSLGQGPEFLIYFQGTGAADDSGLPNDRFFAVRPEGSVSTLKIQRTERGDSAVYLCASSSRQGGTDTQYFGPGTRLTVL.

The CDR3 region is CASSLRGGYNEQFF. The chain links TRBV12-3 or TRBV12-4 to TRBJ2-1. This CDR3 is 14 amino acids long.

CDR3 residues: CASSYFSQGHRLAYEQYF. This rearrangement joins TRBV6-2 or TRBV6-3 to TRBJ2-7; the D call from TCRdb, TRBD1, cannot be confirmed without DNA. Per the germline V gene, CDR1 is MNHEY and CDR2 is SVGEGT. There are 18 residues in the CDR3.

J is TRBJ2-6 and V is TRBV5-1; checking the TCRdb D call of TRBD1 is not possible without DNA. The CDR3 length is 17 residues. CDR1 is SGHRS and CDR2 is YFSETQ in the germline V gene. CDR3 sequence: CASSSRTGTTGANVLTF.

This chain connects TRBV16 to TRBJ1-5; TCRdb names TRBD1, which stays unverified in the absence of DNA. This CDR3 contains 15 residues. Germline CDR1 KGHSY, CDR2 FQNENV. The CDR3 sequence: CASSPRGRSNQPQHF.

The CDR3 sequence is CASSPLVSTEAFF. The chain employs TRBV7-3 and TRBJ1-1. Germline V gene sequence: CDR1 SGHTA, CDR2 FQGTGA. The CDR3 is 13 residues long.

The gene calls are TRBV7-8 and TRBJ1-5; as DNA is missing, the TRBD1 call by TCRdb cannot be tested. The CDR3 is 17 amino acids. CDR1 is SGHVS, CDR2 FQNEAQ, per germline. CDR3 region: CASTFSPGGVRNQPQHF.

The CDR3: CASNRNDNSPLHF. V and J are TRBV5-1 and TRBJ1-6. The germline CDR1 and CDR2 sequences are SGHRS and YFSETQ. This CDR3 has 13 residues.